What follows are 17 T cell receptor beta chains derived from one specimen sequenced in a study of cytomegalovirus exposure and HLA in healthy donors. Amplification used 60 Vbeta primers and 13 Jbeta primers. Sequenced by immunoSEQ multiplex PCR; TCRdb stores in-frame clones only, minus some. The sample includes around 92,000 clones, over 60% of them seen just once. Material: PBMCs. Receptors were obtained from a man aged 60 to 75 in good health and CMV-seropositive.

The CDR3: CAWSVGQGLGTQYF. In nucleotides, the CDR3 is TGTGCCTGGAGTGTTGGGCAGGGGCTGGGGACCCAGTACTTC. The rearrangement links TRBV30 to TRBJ2-5; D perhaps matches TRBD1 (6 bases). The length of the CDR3 is 14 residues. The ends were cut back, 0 bases at V and 7 bases at J, with 15 bases in the middle. Germline CDR1 and CDR2: GTSNPN and SVGIG (reference sequence). The entire variable domain, with the rest obtained from reference TRBV30 and TRBJ2-5, is as follows: SQTIHQWPATLVQPVGSPLSLECTVEGTSNPNLYWYRQAAGRGLQLLFYSVGIGQISSEVPQNLSASRPQDRQFILSSKKLLLSDSGFYLCAWSVGQGLGTQYFGPGTRLLVL.

The chain is built from TRBV7-2 and TRBJ2-4, with TRBD1 identical over 9 bases. The CDR3 length is 16 residues. J was trimmed by 3 bases and V by 2 bases; bases with no gene match: 5. The germline V gene encodes CDR1 SGHTA and CDR2 FQGNSA. The CDR3 is CASSLMTGGGKNIQYF. The CDR3 DNA follows: TGTGCCAGCAGCTTAATGACAGGGGGAGGCAAAAACATTCAGTACTTC.

This chain uses TRBV6-1 with TRBJ2-3, with 10 bases fitting TRBD2. This CDR3 spans 15 amino acids. The ends lost 6 bases at V and 6 bases at J; junction bases unmatched: 9. CDR1 is MNHNS and CDR2 is SASEGT in the germline V gene. The CDR3 sequence is CASSSGTSVWDTQYF. In DNA form, the CDR3 reads TGTGCCAGCAGCTCCGGGACTAGCGTGTGGGATACGCAGTATTTT.

The genes are TRBV2 and TRBJ2-1; TRBD2 might be the D (6 bases). CDR1 is SNHLY and CDR2 is FYNNEI in the germline V gene. The V gene lost 10 bases and the J gene lost 2 bases, with 21 bases spanning the gap. The CDR3 contains 16 residues. CDR3 residues: CATNANGGEAYNEQFF. Here the CDR3 DNA reads TGTGCCACCAACGCGAACGGGGGAGAAGCCTACAATGAGCAGTTCTTC.

This clone was detected once. The rearrangement links TRBV27 to TRBJ2-3, with no clear D. This CDR3 is built from 12 residues. Per the germline V gene, CDR1 is MNHEY and CDR2 is SMNVEV (reference sequence). With 3 bases removed from V and 5 bases from J, the gap between germline ends came to 6 bases. In DNA form, the CDR3 reads TGTGCCAGCAGTTTTCGCGGAGATACGCAGTATTTT. The encoded protein is CASSFRGDTQYF.

This chain links TRBV2 with TRBJ1-1; D not certain. Per germline, CDR1 SNHLY and CDR2 FYNNEI. Trimming took off 4 bases at V and 0 bases at J, with 15 bases between the two ends. This CDR3 comprises 16 residues. The CDR3 spells CASSGLGTLMNTEAFF. The CDR3 DNA sequence: TGTGCCAGCAGTGGACTCGGCACGCTCATGAACACTGAAGCTTTCTTT.

The CDR3 nucleotides read TGTGCCAGCAGCTACAGACTAGCGCGACCCACAGATACGCAGTATTTT. It is translated as CASSYRLARPTDTQYF. This sequence joins TRBV11-1 and TRBJ2-3, with 8 bases lining up with TRBD2. The CDR3 has 16 amino acids. CDR1 and CDR2 (germline): SGHAT, FQDESV (reference sequence). The J segment lost 2 bases and the V segment lost 4 bases, leaving 8 bases of the junction unmatched.

This clone appeared a few times. V gene TRBV5-1 combines with J gene TRBJ2-2, with a tentative D call TRBD2 (6 bases). CDR3 length equals 14 residues. Trimming stripped 2 bases from V and 6 bases from J, with 11 bases between. Germline CDR1 SGHRS, CDR2 YFSETQ. CDR3 residues: CASSFDGGPGELFF. In DNA form, the CDR3 reads TGCGCCAGCAGCTTTGACGGAGGGCCCGGGGAGCTGTTTTTT.

V usage is TRBV19 and J usage is TRBJ2-5; the D gene is possibly TRBD2 (5 bases). This CDR3 is 14 amino acids long. CDR1 and CDR2 (germline): LNHDA, SQIVND (reference sequence). The V and J ends lost 6 bases and 0 bases respectively, with 11 bases between them. Here the CDR3 DNA reads TGTGCCAGTAGCCCTGGACTGTACCAAGAGACCCAGTACTTC. Residues: CASSPGLYQETQYF.

CDR3 bases: TGTGCCAGCAGCCTACTATTGACTAGCGGGGGATACAATGAGCAGTTCTTC. Its protein product is CASSLLLTSGGYNEQFF. The V call is TRBV5-4, the J call TRBJ2-1; TRBD2 matches 12 bases. Germline V gene lookup returns CDR1 SGHNT and CDR2 YYREEE (reference sequence). V was pared by 4 bases and J by 4 bases, with 9 bases of the junction left unmatched. CDR3 size: 17 residues.

The chain uses TRBV4-1 and TRBJ1-5, with 8 nucleotides matching TRBD1. The CDR3 extends over 16 amino acids. V lost 2 bases and J lost 6; bases outside the gene matches: 9. Germline CDR1 is MGHRA and CDR2 is YSYEKL. The DNA of the CDR3 is TGCGCCAGCAGCCAACCGACAGGGGAAAGAGGTCAGCCCCAGCATTTT. This codes for CASSQPTGERGQPQHF.

Note on this clone: Its ends do not fully match the called genes, so a read error is possible. The rearrangement joins TRBV7-7 to TRBJ2-5, with a tentative D call TRBD2 (5 bases). Germline CDR1 SSHAT, CDR2 FNYEAQ (reference sequence). The CDR3 consists of 13 residues. CDR3 sequence reads: CASSPGLQETQYF. In DNA form, the CDR3 reads TGTGCTAGCAGCCCCGGACTGCAAGAGACCCAGTACTTC. The full variable domain, in which reference TRBV7-7 and TRBJ2-5 provide the parts outside the CDR3, is GAGVSQSPRYKVTKRGQDVTLRCDPISSHATLYWYQQALGQGPEFLTYFNYEAQPDKSGLPSDRFSAERPEGSISTLTIQRTEQRDSAMYRCASSPGLQETQYFGPGTRLLVL.

V and J are TRBV27 and TRBJ2-7, with D possibly TRBD2 on 7 matching bases. V was clipped by 7 bases and J by 1 base, with 17 bases between them. Germline V gene lookup returns CDR1 MNHEY and CDR2 SMNVEV (reference sequence). This CDR3 is built from 15 residues. CDR3 amino acids: CASTRGGGGSYEQYF. The CDR3 DNA reads as TGTGCCAGCACCCGGGGAGGGGGGGGGTCCTACGAGCAGTACTTC.

The rearrangement joins TRBV28 to TRBJ2-7, with a possible D match to TRBD1 (5 bases). Germline V lookup: CDR1 MDHEN, CDR2 SYDVKM. V lost 4 bases, J lost 12 bases, and 19 bases lay in between. This CDR3 has 13 amino acids. The CDR3 reads CASSSNPSLRGYF. CDR3 nucleotides: TGTGCCAGCAGTTCCAACCCGTCCCTTAGGGGGTACTTC.

The rearrangement uses TRBV11-3 and TRBJ2-5; possible D gene TRBD1, 6 bases. The germline V gene has CDR1 SGHNT and CDR2 YENEEA. The CDR3 spans 15 residues. The germline V and J ends were trimmed by 0 bases and 4 bases, with 12 bases remaining between them. The CDR3 here is CASSLDGGAGETQYF. The CDR3 nucleotides read TGTGCCAGCAGCTTAGATGGGGGCGCGGGAGAGACCCAGTACTTC.

V is TRBV18 and J is TRBJ2-1; D perhaps matches TRBD1 (5 bases). CDR3 length: 14 residues. Germline V lookup: CDR1 KGHSH, CDR2 LQKENI. V was cut by 1 base and J by 6 bases, with 10 bases left in between. In nucleotides, the CDR3 is TGTGCCAGCTCACCACTAGGGGCAGGCAATGAGCAGTTCTTC. This translates into CASSPLGAGNEQFF.

This CDR3 reads CASSHTGTGQETQYF. CDR3 sequence (DNA): TGTGCCAGCAGCCACACCGGGACAGGTCAAGAGACCCAGTACTTC. The rearrangement uses TRBV5-6 and TRBJ2-5, with TRBD1 matching over 8 bases. This CDR3 has 15 residues. J lost 2 bases, V lost 4 bases, and 7 bases had no gene match. The germline gives CDR1 SGHDT, CDR2 YYEEEE.